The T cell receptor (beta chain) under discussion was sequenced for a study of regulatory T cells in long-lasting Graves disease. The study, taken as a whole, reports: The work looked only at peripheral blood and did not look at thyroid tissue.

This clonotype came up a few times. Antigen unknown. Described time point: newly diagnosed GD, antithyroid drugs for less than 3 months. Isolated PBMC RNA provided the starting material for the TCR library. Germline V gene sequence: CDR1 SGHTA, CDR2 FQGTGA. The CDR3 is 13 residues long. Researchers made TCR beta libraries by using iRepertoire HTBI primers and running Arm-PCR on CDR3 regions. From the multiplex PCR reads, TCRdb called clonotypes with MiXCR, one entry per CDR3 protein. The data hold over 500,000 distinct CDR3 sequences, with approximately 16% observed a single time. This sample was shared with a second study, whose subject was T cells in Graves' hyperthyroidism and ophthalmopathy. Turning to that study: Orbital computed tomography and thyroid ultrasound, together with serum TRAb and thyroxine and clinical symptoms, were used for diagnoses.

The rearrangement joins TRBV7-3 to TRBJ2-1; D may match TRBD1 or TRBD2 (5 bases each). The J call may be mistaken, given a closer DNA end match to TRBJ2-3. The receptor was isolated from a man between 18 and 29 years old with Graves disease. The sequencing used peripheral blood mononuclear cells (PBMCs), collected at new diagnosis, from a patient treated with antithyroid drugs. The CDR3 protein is CASSLSRDGTQYF. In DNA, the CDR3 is TGTGCCAGCAGCCTCTCGAGGGACGGTACGCAGTATTTT.